This TCR beta chain appears in the sequencing data of a study of Graves' ophthalmopathy and Graves' hyperthyroidism. Study-level points and caveats: Blood repertoires reportedly contained most expanded thyroid clonotypes above 0.001 frequency.

Under 3 months in duration, the ophthalmopathy in affected donors had moderate-to-severe activity, CAS ≥3 and NOSPECS ≥4. Pregnancy or lactation, uncontrolled infections and other autoimmune diseases were grounds for excluding patients. As to this clonotype: Its target is unknown.

V gave up 12 bases and J gave up 1 base; unmatched junction bases: 4. Per germline, CDR1 KGHDR and CDR2 SFDVKD. This CDR3 is 12 amino acids long. RNA transcripts were the template, and TCR beta CDR3 regions were amplified from them. First-round RT-PCR used HTBI primers; second-round multiplex PCR followed. TCRdb analysed the multiplex PCR reads with MiXCR anew, one entry per CDR3 protein. The sample includes hundreds of thousands of distinct CDR3 sequences, about 44% of them seen just once. The source material was peripheral blood. V usage is TRBV24-1 and J usage is TRBJ1-2, with TRBD1 identical over 7 bases. This clonotype was obtained from an adult man with Graves' ophthalmopathy. CDR3 protein: CAEDRRNYGYTF. Here the CDR3 DNA reads TGTGCCGAGGACAGGCGTAACTATGGCTACACCTTC.